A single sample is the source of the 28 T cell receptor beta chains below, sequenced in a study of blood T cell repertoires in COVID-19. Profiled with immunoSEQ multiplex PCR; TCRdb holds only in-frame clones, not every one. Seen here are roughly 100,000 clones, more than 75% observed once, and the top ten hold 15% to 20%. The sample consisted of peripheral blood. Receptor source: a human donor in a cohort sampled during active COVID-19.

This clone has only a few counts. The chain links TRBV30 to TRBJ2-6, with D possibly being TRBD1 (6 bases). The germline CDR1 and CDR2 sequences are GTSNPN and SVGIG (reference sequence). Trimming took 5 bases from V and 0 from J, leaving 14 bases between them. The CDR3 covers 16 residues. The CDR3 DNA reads TGTGCCTGGGATAAACAGGGAAGCTCTGGGGCCAACGTCCTGACTTTC. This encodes CAWDKQGSSGANVLTF. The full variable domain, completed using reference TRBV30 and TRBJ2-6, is SQTIHQWPATLVQPVGSPLSLECTVEGTSNPNLYWYRQAAGRGLQLLFYSVGIGQISSEVPQNLSASRPQDRQFILSSKKLLLSDSGFYLCAWDKQGSSGANVLTFGAGSRLTVL.

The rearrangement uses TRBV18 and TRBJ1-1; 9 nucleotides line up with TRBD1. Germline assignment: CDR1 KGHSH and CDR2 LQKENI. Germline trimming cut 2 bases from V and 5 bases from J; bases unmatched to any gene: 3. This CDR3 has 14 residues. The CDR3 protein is CASSPVQGATEAFF. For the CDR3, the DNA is TGTGCCAGCTCACCAGTACAGGGGGCAACTGAAGCTTTCTTT.

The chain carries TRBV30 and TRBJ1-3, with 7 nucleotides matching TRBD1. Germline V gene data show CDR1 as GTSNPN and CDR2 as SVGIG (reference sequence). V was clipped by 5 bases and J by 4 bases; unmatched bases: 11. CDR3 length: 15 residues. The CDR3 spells CAWSSTGNPGNTIYF. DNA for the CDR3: TGTGCCTGGTCCTCGACAGGGAATCCCGGAAACACCATATATTTT.

Here the CDR3 reads CASSLFQGATNEKLFF. In DNA, the CDR3 is TGTGCCAGCAGTTTATTCCAGGGGGCAACTAATGAAAAACTGTTTTTT. The chain has TRBV28 and TRBJ1-4; 7 bases line up with TRBD1. The CDR3 length is 16 residues. Germline V gene data show CDR1 as MDHEN and CDR2 as SYDVKM. V lost 1 base and J lost 0; bases outside the gene matches: 2. The full variable domain, rest sourced from reference TRBV28 and TRBJ1-4, is DVKVTQSSRYLVKRTGEKVFLECVQDMDHENMFWYRQDPGLGLRLIYFSYDVKMKEKGDIPEGYSVSREKKERFSLILESASTNQTSMYLCASSLFQGATNEKLFFGSGTQLSVL.

CDR3 bases: TGTGCCAGCCTTCTACAGGGAACCTACGAGCAGTACTTC. This codes for CASLLQGTYEQYF. The rearrangement uses TRBV6-5 and TRBJ2-7; tentatively, D is TRBD1 (6 bases). The CDR3 spans 13 residues. Germline V CDR1 and CDR2: MNHEY, SVGAGI. The ends were cut back, 8 bases at V and 2 bases at J, with 13 bases in the middle.

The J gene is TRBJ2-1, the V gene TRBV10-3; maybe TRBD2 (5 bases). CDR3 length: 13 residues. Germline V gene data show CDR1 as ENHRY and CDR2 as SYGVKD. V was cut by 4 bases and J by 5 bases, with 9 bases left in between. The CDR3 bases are TGTGCCATCAGTGGTGAGGGAGACAATGAGCAGTTCTTC. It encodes CAISGEGDNEQFF.

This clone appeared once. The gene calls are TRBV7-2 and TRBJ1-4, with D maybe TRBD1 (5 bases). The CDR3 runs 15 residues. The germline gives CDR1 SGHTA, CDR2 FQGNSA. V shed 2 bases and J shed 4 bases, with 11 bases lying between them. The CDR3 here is CASSLRRGFNEKLFF. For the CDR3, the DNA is TGTGCCAGCAGCTTACGAAGGGGATTTAATGAAAAACTGTTTTTT.

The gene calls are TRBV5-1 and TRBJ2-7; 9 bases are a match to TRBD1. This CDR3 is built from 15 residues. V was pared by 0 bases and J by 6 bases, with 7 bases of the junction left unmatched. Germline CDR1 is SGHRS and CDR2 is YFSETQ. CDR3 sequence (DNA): TGCGCCAGCAGCTTGGGGTGGGACAGGGTTGGCGAGCAGTACTTC. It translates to CASSLGWDRVGEQYF. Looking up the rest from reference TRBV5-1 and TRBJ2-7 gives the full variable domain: KAGVTQTPRYLIKTRGQQVTLSCSPISGHRSVSWYQQTPGQGLQFLFEYFSETQRNKGNFPGRFSGRQFSNSRSEMNVSTLELGDSALYLCASSLGWDRVGEQYFGPGTRLTVT.

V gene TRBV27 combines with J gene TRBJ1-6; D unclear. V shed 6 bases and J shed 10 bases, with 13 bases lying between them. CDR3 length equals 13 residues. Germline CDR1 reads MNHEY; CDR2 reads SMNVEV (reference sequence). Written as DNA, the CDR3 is TGTGCCAGCAGCTTTGCGGTCAACTCACCCCTCCACTTT. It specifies CASSFAVNSPLHF.

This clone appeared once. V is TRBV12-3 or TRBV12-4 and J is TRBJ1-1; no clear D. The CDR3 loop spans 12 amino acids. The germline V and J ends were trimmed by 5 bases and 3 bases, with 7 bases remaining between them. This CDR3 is CASSISDTEAFF. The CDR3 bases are TGTGCCAGCAGTATTAGTGACACTGAAGCTTTCTTT.

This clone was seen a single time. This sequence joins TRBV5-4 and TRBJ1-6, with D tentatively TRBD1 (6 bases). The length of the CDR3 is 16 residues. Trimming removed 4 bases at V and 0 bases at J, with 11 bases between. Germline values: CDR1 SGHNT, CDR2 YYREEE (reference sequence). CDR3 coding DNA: TGTGCCAGCAGCCCGGGACAAAGCTCCTATAATTCACCCCTCCACTTT. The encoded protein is CASSPGQSSYNSPLHF.

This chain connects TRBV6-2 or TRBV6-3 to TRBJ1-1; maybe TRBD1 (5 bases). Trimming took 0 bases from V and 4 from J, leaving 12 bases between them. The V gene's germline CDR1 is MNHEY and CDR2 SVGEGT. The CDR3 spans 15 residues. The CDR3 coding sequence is TGTGCCAGCAGTTACTCGGGGGGTAGGGGCACTGAAGCTTTCTTT. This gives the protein CASSYSGGRGTEAFF.

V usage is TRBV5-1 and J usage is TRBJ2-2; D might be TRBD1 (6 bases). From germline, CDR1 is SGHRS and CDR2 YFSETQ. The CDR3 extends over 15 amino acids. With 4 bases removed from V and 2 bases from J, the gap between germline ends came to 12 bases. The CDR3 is CASSQGLANTGELFF. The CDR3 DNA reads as TGCGCCAGCAGCCAGGGGCTAGCAAACACCGGGGAGCTGTTTTTT.

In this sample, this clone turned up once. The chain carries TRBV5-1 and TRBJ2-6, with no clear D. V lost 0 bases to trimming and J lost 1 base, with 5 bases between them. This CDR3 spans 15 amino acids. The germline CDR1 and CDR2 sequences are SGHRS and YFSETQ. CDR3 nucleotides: TGCGCCAGCAGCTTGGCCGTATCTGGGGCCAACGTCCTGACTTTC. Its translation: CASSLAVSGANVLTF.

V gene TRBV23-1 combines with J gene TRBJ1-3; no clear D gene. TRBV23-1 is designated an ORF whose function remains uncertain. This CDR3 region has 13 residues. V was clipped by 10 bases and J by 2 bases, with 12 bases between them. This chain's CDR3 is CANLTATGNTIYF. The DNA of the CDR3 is TGCGCCAACCTAACAGCCACTGGAAACACCATATATTTT.

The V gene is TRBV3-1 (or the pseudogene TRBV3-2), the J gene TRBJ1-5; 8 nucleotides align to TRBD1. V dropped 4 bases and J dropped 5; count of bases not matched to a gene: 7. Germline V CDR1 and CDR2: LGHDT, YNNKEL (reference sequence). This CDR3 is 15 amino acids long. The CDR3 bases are TGTGCCAGCAGCCCGGGGACAGGTGAGGATCAGCCCCAGCATTTT. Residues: CASSPGTGEDQPQHF.

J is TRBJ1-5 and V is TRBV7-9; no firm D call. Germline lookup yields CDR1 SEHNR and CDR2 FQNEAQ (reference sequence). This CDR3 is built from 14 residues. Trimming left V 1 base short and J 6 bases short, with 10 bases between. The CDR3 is CASSLGGSGQPQHF. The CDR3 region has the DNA TGTGCCAGCAGCTTAGGTGGCTCGGGTCAGCCCCAGCATTTT.

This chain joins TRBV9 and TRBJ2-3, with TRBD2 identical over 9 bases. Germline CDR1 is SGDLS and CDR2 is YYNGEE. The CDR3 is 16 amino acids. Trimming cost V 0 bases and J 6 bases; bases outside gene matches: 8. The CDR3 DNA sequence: TGTGCCAGCAGCGTAGAACTAGCGGGTTTTAGGGATACGCAGTATTTT. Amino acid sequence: CASSVELAGFRDTQYF.

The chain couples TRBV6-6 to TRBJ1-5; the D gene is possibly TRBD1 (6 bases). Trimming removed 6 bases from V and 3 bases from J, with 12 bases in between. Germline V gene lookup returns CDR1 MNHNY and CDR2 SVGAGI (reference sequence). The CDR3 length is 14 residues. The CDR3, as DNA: TGTGCCAGCAGCCTTCAGGGGTCCAATCAGCCCCAGCATTTT. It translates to CASSLQGSNQPQHF.

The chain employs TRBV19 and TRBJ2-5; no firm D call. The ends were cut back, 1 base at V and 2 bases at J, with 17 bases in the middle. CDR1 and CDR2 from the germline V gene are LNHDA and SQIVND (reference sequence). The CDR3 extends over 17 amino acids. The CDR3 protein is CASSIGSSIPPQETQYF. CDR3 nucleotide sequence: TGTGCCAGTAGTATAGGCTCCTCTATCCCCCCACAAGAGACCCAGTACTTC.

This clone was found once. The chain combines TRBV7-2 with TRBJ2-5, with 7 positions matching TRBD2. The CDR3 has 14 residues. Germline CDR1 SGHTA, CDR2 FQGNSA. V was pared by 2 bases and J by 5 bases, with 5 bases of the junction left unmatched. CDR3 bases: TGTGCCAGCAGCTTAAAAGCGGGGAGGGAGACCCAGTACTTC. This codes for CASSLKAGRETQYF.

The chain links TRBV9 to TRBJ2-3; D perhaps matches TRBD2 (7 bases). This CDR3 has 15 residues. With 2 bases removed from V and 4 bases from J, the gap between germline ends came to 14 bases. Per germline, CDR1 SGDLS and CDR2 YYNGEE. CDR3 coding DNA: TGTGCCAGCAGCGTCGTGGGGGGGCGCCCAGATACGCAGTATTTT. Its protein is CASSVVGGRPDTQYF. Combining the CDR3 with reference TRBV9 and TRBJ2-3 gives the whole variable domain DSGVTQTPKHLITATGQRVTLRCSPRSGDLSVYWYQQSLDQGLQFLIQYYNGEERAKGNILERFSAQQFPDLHSELNLSSLELGDSALYFCASSVVGGRPDTQYFGPGTRLTVL.

The CDR3 bases are TGTGCCAGCAGTTTAAGAGGGGGCGCGAGGGGAGATACGCAGTATTTT. Encoded protein: CASSLRGGARGDTQYF. J is TRBJ2-3 and V is TRBV28; 7 positions agree with TRBD1. Germline CDR1 and CDR2: MDHEN and SYDVKM. V shed 2 bases and J 5 bases; nucleotides not matched to a gene: 10. The CDR3 length is 16 residues. The variable domain in full, completed from reference TRBV28 and TRBJ2-3, reads DVKVTQSSRYLVKRTGEKVFLECVQDMDHENMFWYRQDPGLGLRLIYFSYDVKMKEKGDIPEGYSVSREKKERFSLILESASTNQTSMYLCASSLRGGARGDTQYFGPGTRLTVL.

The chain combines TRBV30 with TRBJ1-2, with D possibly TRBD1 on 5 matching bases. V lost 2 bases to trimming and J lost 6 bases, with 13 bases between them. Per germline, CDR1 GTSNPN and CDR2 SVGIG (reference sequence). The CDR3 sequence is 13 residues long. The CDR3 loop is CAWSREGWNGYTF. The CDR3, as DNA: TGTGCCTGGAGTAGGGAGGGGTGGAATGGCTACACCTTC.

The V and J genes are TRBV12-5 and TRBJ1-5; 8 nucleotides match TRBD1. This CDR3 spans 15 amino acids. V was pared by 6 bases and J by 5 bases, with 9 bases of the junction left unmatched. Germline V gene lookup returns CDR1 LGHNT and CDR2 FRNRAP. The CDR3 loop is CASGPRTGWDQPQHF. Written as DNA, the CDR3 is TGTGCTAGTGGCCCCAGGACAGGGTGGGATCAGCCCCAGCATTTT.

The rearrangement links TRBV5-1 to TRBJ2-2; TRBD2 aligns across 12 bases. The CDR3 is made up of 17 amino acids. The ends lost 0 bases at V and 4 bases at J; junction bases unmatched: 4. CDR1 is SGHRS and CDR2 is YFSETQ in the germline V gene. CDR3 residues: CASSLAGLAGFTGELFF. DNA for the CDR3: TGCGCCAGCAGCTTGGCGGGACTAGCGGGTTTCACCGGGGAGCTGTTTTTT.

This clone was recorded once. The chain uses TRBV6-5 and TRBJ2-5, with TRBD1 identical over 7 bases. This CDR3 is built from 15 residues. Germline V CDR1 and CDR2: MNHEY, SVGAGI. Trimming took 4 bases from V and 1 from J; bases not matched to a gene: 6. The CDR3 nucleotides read TGTGCCAGCAGTTTGGACAGGACCTTCCAAGAGACCCAGTACTTC. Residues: CASSLDRTFQETQYF.

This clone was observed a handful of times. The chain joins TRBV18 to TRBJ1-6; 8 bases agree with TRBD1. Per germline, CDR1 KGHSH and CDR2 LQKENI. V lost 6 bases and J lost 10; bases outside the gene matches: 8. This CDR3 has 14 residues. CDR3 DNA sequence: TGTGCCAGCTCCGGACAGGGAGGGCAGTCACCCCTCCACTTT. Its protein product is CASSGQGGQSPLHF.